This T cell receptor (beta chain) was obtained from a study of T cells in Graves' hyperthyroidism and ophthalmopathy. Study observations and caveats: Within blood appeared most thyroid clonotypes that had expanded above 0.001. Separation of ophthalmopathy from stable hyperthyroidism was achieved by a 13 V-J model.

RNA transcripts gave rise to amplified TCR beta CDR3 regions. The TCR CDR3 was amplified in a first-round RT-PCR using the HTBI primer set. One entry per CDR3 protein, called by TCRdb with MiXCR from the multiplex PCR reads. The sample has 530,000 or so distinct CDR3 sequences; under 20% are singletons. CDR1 and CDR2 from the germline V gene are GTSNPN and SVGIG (reference sequence). The CDR3 has 12 residues. V was pared by 5 bases and J by 7 bases, with 5 bases of the junction left unmatched. Clinical Activity Scores of at least 3, NOSPECS grades of at least 4 and durations under 3 months characterized ophthalmopathy patients. It was uncontrolled infection, other autoimmune disease, pregnancy or lactation that excluded patients. The table lists this clonotype with many counts. Its target is unknown.

The clonotype was recovered from a woman younger than 30 with Graves' ophthalmopathy. The chain is built from TRBV30 and TRBJ1-2; the match to TRBD1 covers 9 bases. Sequenced sample: blood. The DNA of the CDR3 is TGTGCCTGGGACAGGGGGAACCGTGGCTACACCTTC. Translation: CAWDRGNRGYTF. Full variable domain (outside the CDR3, taken from reference TRBV30 and TRBJ1-2): SQTIHQWPATLVQPVGSPLSLECTVEGTSNPNLYWYRQAAGRGLQLLFYSVGIGQISSEVPQNLSASRPQDRQFILSSKKLLLSDSGFYLCAWDRGNRGYTFGSGTRLTVV.